The rows below give T cell receptor beta chains drawn from one sample of a study of control samples from healthy donors and cancer patients. Measured with immunoSEQ multiplex PCR; TCRdb has only the in-frame clones, and not every one. The sample lists approximately 65,000 clones; roughly 86% were seen once. Sequenced: PBMCs. The receptors come from a man aged 55 to 70 with lung cancer. The CDR3 runs from the conserved cysteine through the conserved F or W. D genes are given only for firm matches. Not every row has a clone size; where given, it reads once, few, many or a size class.

CASSLGAGGYLTEAFF,TGTGCCAGCAGCTTGGGGGCAGGGGGTTACCTCACTGAAGCTTTCTTT,NA,16,TRBD1,TRBV5-5,TRBJ1-1
CASSWTGGNQPQHF,TGTGCCAGCAGTTGGACAGGGGGAAATCAGCCCCAGCATTTT,NA,14,TRBD1,TRBV6-5,TRBJ1-5
CASSTDRGEFYGYTF,TGCGCCAGCAGCACCGACAGGGGGGAGTTCTATGGCTACACCTTC,NA,15,TRBD1,TRBV5-1,TRBJ1-2
CASSLTGDSPLHF,TGTGCCAGCAGCCTTACAGGGGATTCACCCCTCCACTTT,NA,13,TRBD1,TRBV12-3/TRBV12-4,TRBJ1-6
CSVVLGTGAPDEAFF,TGCAGCGTGGTCCTCGGGACAGGGGCTCCTGATGAAGCTTTCTTT,once,15,TRBD1,TRBV29-1,TRBJ1-1
CASSESLLSYTF,TGCGCCAGCAGTGAGTCCTTACTTAGCTACACCTTC,few,12,NA,TRBV10-1,TRBJ1-2
CASSSRQGAALNYGYTF,TGTGCCAGCAGCTCCCGGCAAGGGGCAGCGCTTAACTATGGCTACACCTTC,NA,17,NA,TRBV5-4,TRBJ1-2
CASSQAGSNSNQPQHF,TGTGCCAGCAGCCAGGCCGGGAGTAATAGCAATCAGCCCCAGCATTTT,NA,16,NA,TRBV7-8,TRBJ1-5
CASKKADRTTETQYF,TGTGCCAGCAAAAAGGCGGACAGAACTACGGAGACCCAGTACTTC,NA,15,NA,TRBV2,TRBJ2-5
CASSQEQGRFGRAFF,TGTGCCAGCAGCCAAGAACAAGGAAGATTTGGGAGAGCTTTCTTT,NA,15,NA,TRBV3-1/TRBV3-2,TRBJ1-1
CASRLQGSGANVLTF,TGTGCCAGCAGGTTACAGGGTTCCGGGGCCAACGTCCTGACTTTC,few,15,NA,TRBV5-6,TRBJ2-6
CASSEFSGEIGYGYTF,TGTGCCAGCAGTGAATTCAGCGGGGAGATCGGCTATGGCTACACCTTC,NA,16,NA,TRBV25-1,TRBJ1-2
CASSLDLTGTNTGELFF,TGTGCCAGCAGCTTGGACCTTACGGGGACGAACACCGGGGAGCTGTTTTTT,NA,17,NA,TRBV7-2,TRBJ2-2
CASRPTSGGARETQYF,TGTGCCAGCAGACCGACTAGCGGGGGGGCCCGGGAGACCCAGTACTTC,NA,16,TRBD2,TRBV7-2,TRBJ2-5
CAISDDGGFFSYEQYF,TGTGCCATCAGTGATGATGGAGGGTTCTTCTCCTACGAGCAGTACTTC,NA,16,NA,TRBV10-3,TRBJ2-7
CASGSRTGGNETQYF,TGTGCTAGTGGTTCTCGAACAGGGGGCAATGAGACCCAGTACTTC,NA,15,TRBD1,TRBV12-5,TRBJ2-5
CASSYSGRGDTGELFF,TGTGCCAGCAGTTACTCAGGCAGGGGTGACACCGGGGAGCTGTTTTTT,NA,16,NA,TRBV6-5,TRBJ2-2
CASSPTGTPDGYTF,TGTGCCAGCAGTCCGACCGGGACCCCGGATGGCTACACCTTC,NA,14,NA,TRBV5-6,TRBJ1-2
CASSVHSGGEQETQYF,TGTGCCAGCAGCGTACATAGCGGGGGGGAACAAGAGACCCAGTACTTC,NA,16,TRBD2,TRBV9,TRBJ2-5
CASSYSTGFGNQPQHF,TGTGCCAGCAGTTACTCGACCGGGTTTGGGAATCAGCCCCAGCATTTT,NA,16,NA,TRBV6-5,TRBJ1-5
CASSPPGQASNQPQHF,TGTGCCAGCAGCCCCCCCGGCCAGGCGAGCAATCAGCCCCAGCATTTT,NA,16,NA,TRBV7-2,TRBJ1-5
CASSLGGPDTQYF,TGTGCCAGCAGCTTAGGGGGCCCAGATACGCAGTATTTT,NA,13,TRBD1,TRBV5-5,TRBJ2-3
CATSDFPGGGETQYF,TGTGCCACCAGTGATTTCCCCGGAGGGGGTGAGACCCAGTACTTC,NA,15,NA,TRBV24-1,TRBJ2-5
CASSSPRTDTQYF,TGCGCCAGCAGCTCTCCTCGCACAGATACGCAGTATTTT,NA,13,NA,TRBV5-1,TRBJ2-3
CASSPRSAKDYGYTF,TGTGCCAGTAGTCCCCGGTCGGCCAAAGACTATGGCTACACCTTC,NA,15,NA,TRBV19,TRBJ1-2
CATSDSGIGGGSTDTQYF,TGTGCCACCAGTGATTCTGGTATAGGGGGAGGGAGCACAGATACGCAGTATTTT,once,18,NA,TRBV24-1,TRBJ2-3
CATSEPSFQGGSADTQYF,TGTGCCACCAGTGAGCCTTCATTCCAGGGGGGAAGCGCAGATACGCAGTATTTT,NA,18,NA,TRBV24-1,TRBJ2-3
CASSDRSGGVTDTQYF,TGTGCCAGCAGTGATCGCTCAGGGGGGGTCACAGATACGCAGTATTTT,NA,16,NA,TRBV2,TRBJ2-3
CASSYTGVYTEAFF,TGTGCCAGCAGTTACACAGGGGTTTATACTGAAGCTTTCTTT,once,14,TRBD1,TRBV6-2/TRBV6-3,TRBJ1-1
CASSAGTYYGYTF,TGTGCCAGCAGTGCCGGAACCTACTATGGCTACACCTTC,NA,13,NA,TRBV2,TRBJ1-2
CASSLFAGGEAFF,TGTGCCAGCAGCTTATTCGCGGGGGGTGAAGCTTTCTTT,NA,13,NA,TRBV7-9,TRBJ1-1
CSVAETVMNTEAFF,TGCAGCGTTGCCGAGACAGTTATGAACACTGAAGCTTTCTTT,NA,14,NA,TRBV29-1,TRBJ1-1
CASSHRDRGPSTTNEKLFF,TGTGCCAGCTCACACCGGGACAGGGGGCCCTCAACGACTAATGAAAAACTGTTTTTT,NA,19,TRBD1,TRBV18,TRBJ1-4
CAIASQITDTQYF,TGTGCCATCGCGTCTCAAATCACAGATACGCAGTATTTT,NA,13,NA,TRBV10-3,TRBJ2-3
CSVDLLGQETQYF,TGCAGCGTCGATCTGCTTGGGCAAGAGACCCAGTACTTC,NA,13,NA,TRBV29-1,TRBJ2-5
CASSLGQGAGAFF,TGTGCCAGCAGCTTAGGACAGGGGGCCGGCGCTTTCTTT,once,13,TRBD1,TRBV11-2,TRBJ1-1
CASSLVVGLTLEFF,TGTGCCAGCAGCTTAGTTGTGGGTCTAACGCTAGAGTTCTTC,NA,14,NA,TRBV7-9,TRBJ2-1
CASSRLQETQYF,TGTGCCAGCAGCCGCCTCCAAGAGACCCAGTACTTC,NA,12,NA,TRBV7-2,TRBJ2-5
CASSPTGGEAYEQYF,TGTGCCAGCAGCCCGACTGGAGGGGAGGCCTACGAGCAGTACTTC,NA,15,NA,TRBV5-6,TRBJ2-7
CASTGTSLEQFF,TGTGCCAGCACCGGGACTAGCCTTGAGCAGTTCTTC,once,12,TRBD2,TRBV12-3/TRBV12-4,TRBJ2-1
CASSLAIGQGFTEAFF,TGTGCCAGCAGCTTAGCAATCGGACAGGGTTTCACTGAAGCTTTCTTT,NA,16,TRBD1,TRBV7-9,TRBJ1-1
CSVASDREREKLFF,TGCAGCGTCGCATCCGACAGGGAACGCGAAAAACTGTTTTTT,once,14,TRBD1,TRBV29-1,TRBJ1-4
CASSGTGHVNTDTQYF,TGCGCCAGCAGCGGTACGGGACACGTTAACACAGATACGCAGTATTTT,NA,16,NA,TRBV5-1,TRBJ2-3
CASSTIRMMETQYF,TGTGCCAGCAGTACGATTAGGATGATGGAGACCCAGTACTTC,NA,14,NA,TRBV3-1/TRBV3-2,TRBJ2-5
CASSLGGVDYGYTF,TGCGCCAGCAGCTTGGGGGGGGTGGACTATGGCTACACCTTC,NA,14,NA,TRBV5-1,TRBJ1-2
CASSGDLLDTQYF,TGTGCCAGCAGCGGGGACCTCCTCGATACGCAGTATTTT,NA,13,NA,TRBV5-4,TRBJ2-3
CASQELAQETQYF,TGTGCCAGTCAAGAGCTGGCCCAAGAGACCCAGTACTTC,NA,13,NA,TRBV2,TRBJ2-5
CASSFRAEDGYTF,TGCGCCAGCAGCTTCAGGGCCGAGGATGGCTACACCTTC,NA,13,NA,TRBV5-1,TRBJ1-2
CASSTGGDQPQHF,TGTGCCAGCAGCACAGGGGGGGACCAGCCCCAGCATTTT,NA,13,TRBD1,TRBV6-6,TRBJ1-5
CASSEHPGANSYNEQFF,TGTGCCAGCAGTGAACATCCGGGGGCGAACTCCTACAATGAGCAGTTCTTC,NA,17,NA,TRBV6-1,TRBJ2-1
CASSVGGAADTQYF,TGTGCCAGCAGCGTAGGGGGGGCGGCAGATACGCAGTATTTT,NA,14,NA,TRBV9,TRBJ2-3